This T cell receptor beta chain stems from a study of blood T cell repertoires in COVID-19. Turning to the study itself: The cDNA or gDNA used as material had been derived from T cells, B-cell-depleted T cells, or PBMCs.

Between the trimmed V and J ends, which lost 3 bases and 6 bases, there was a span of 11 bases. In germline, CDR1 is LNHDA, CDR2 SQIVND (reference sequence). The CDR3 loop spans 14 amino acids. In the source study's methods: Amplification from reference gene primers served as the basis for estimated nucleated cell counts. Only in-frame clones appear in the TCRdb table, and some are missing; sequencing was by immunoSEQ multiplex PCR. V, J and clone size were drawn from that table, and D and trimming were deduced from the DNA. The table records tens of thousands of clones, 70% to 80% of them present only once.

The source is a human donor in a cohort sampled during active COVID-19. The gene calls are TRBV19 and TRBJ1-4; a weak D match, TRBD1 (6 bases). Sequenced: peripheral blood. In DNA, the CDR3 is TGTGCCAGTAGTATGGGGGCAATTTATGAAAAACTGTTTTTT. Amino acids: CASSMGAIYEKLFF.